This is a list of T cell receptor beta chains from one sample in a study of type 1 and type 2 diabetes patients. MiXCR, applied by TCRdb to the multiplex PCR reads, yields one record per CDR3 protein. Among 250,000 to 300,000 distinct CDR3 sequences listed, around 47% were seen once. Sequencing was performed on peripheral blood mononuclear cells (PBMCs). These receptors all come from a man younger than 35 with type 2 diabetes. CDR3s include the opening cysteine and the closing phenylalanine or tryptophan. D genes are given only for firm matches. A clone size is listed for some rows: how often the clone was seen (once, few, many), or a class if it is expanded.

>TRBV10-3|TRBJ1-4|many|TRBD1
TGTGCCATCCCGTGGGAGGACAGGGGGGGACAAATTTCTTTT
CAIPWEDRGGQISF
>TRBV10-3|TRBJ1-3|.|.
TGTGCCACCTGGGGAAACACCATATATTTT
CATWGNTIYF
>TRBV6-6|TRBJ2-7|few|.
TGTGCCAGCAGTTACTACGGGGCGGGCTACGAGCAGTACTTC
CASSYYGAGYEQYF
>TRBV15|TRBJ1-6|.|.
TGTGCCACCAGCAGAAAGGGGATTGGGGGCTCACCCCTCCACTTT
CATSRKGIGGSPLHF
>TRBV4-1|TRBJ1-1|.|.
TGCGCCAGCAGCCAAGGTCGGGCCAACACTGAAGCTTTCTTT
CASSQGRANTEAFF
>TRBV5-1|TRBJ2-7|.|.
TGTGCCAGCAGTTTAGCCCACGAGCAGTACTTC
CASSLAHEQYF
>TRBV7-2|TRBJ1-1|.|TRBD1
TGTGCCAGCAGCTTAAGGGGGCGGGGGGGTGAAGCTTTCTTT
CASSLRGRGGEAFF
>TRBV7-3|TRBJ2-1|.|.
TGTGCCAGCAGCTTAAACGGTGAACCTTACAATGAGCAGTTCTTC
CASSLNGEPYNEQFF
>TRBV2|TRBJ2-7|many|.
TGTGCCAGCGAACAGGAAGCCTTCTCCTACGAGCAGTACTTC
CASEQEAFSYEQYF
>TRBV10-2|TRBJ1-6|.|.
TGCGCCAGCAGAGATTGGACCGAGAATTCACCCCTCCACTTT
CASRDWTENSPLHF
>TRBV15|TRBJ2-5|many|TRBD1
TGTGCCACCAGCGCCCGGACAGGTCAAGAGACCCAGTACTTC
CATSARTGQETQYF
>TRBV2|TRBJ2-2|.|.
TGTGCCAGCAGTGACATGACAGGGAGGGTGGTGTTTTTT
CASSDMTGRVVFF
>TRBV19|TRBJ2-5|.|TRBD2
TGTGCCAGTAGTCCCCTCTTAGCGGGGGGACACAGAACATCTCATGAGACCCAGTACTTC
CASSPLLAGGHRTSHETQYF
>TRBV7-2|TRBJ2-1|.|TRBD2
TGTGCCAGCAGCTTACTAGCGGTCTACAATGAGCAGTTCTTC
CASSLLAVYNEQFF
>TRBV7-3|TRBJ2-1|.|.
TGTGCCAGCAGCCAAGGTAGAGGGGGGGCCAATGAGCAGTTCTTC
CASSQGRGGANEQFF
>TRBV7-2|TRBJ2-7|.|.
TGTGCCAGCAGCCAAGACGAGCGTTACGAGCAGTACTTC
CASSQDERYEQYF
>TRBV28|TRBJ2-4|.|.
TGTGCCAGCAGTACCCCCCCGGGACAAAACATTCAGTACTTC
CASSTPPGQNIQYF
>TRBV28|TRBJ2-2|.|.
TGTGCCAGCAGTTTTGGGGGACTGCCGAACACCGGGGAGCTGTTTTTT
CASSFGGLPNTGELFF
>TRBV5-1|TRBJ1-1|few|.
TGCGCCAGCAGCTTCGAGGGTACAGCCACTGAAGCTTTCTTT
CASSFEGTATEAFF
>TRBV19|TRBJ1-4|.|.
TGTGCCAGTAGTCCACCTGTCAGGAATGAAAAACTGTTTTTT
CASSPPVRNEKLFF
>TRBV28|TRBJ1-2|few|.
TGTGCCAGCAGCACTGGACAGCGCCTTTACTATGGCTACACCTTC
CASSTGQRLYYGYTF
>TRBV7-3|TRBJ2-7|.|TRBD1
TGTGCCAGCAGCCCGTGGACAGGGAACATGATCTTCCTCTACGAGCAGTACTTC
CASSPWTGNMIFLYEQYF
>TRBV11-2|TRBJ1-1|.|.
TGTGCCAGCAGCTTAGCATTAGGTGGACCTAAGAACACTGAAGCTTTCTTT
CASSLALGGPKNTEAFF
>TRBV6-1|TRBJ2-7|.|.
TGTGCCAGCAGTTTCCGTCCCGATGGCTCCTACGAGCAGTACTTC
CASSFRPDGSYEQYF
>TRBV24-1|TRBJ2-1|.|.
TGTGCCACCAGTGATTTCGTTAGAGGGAATGAACGTGAGCAGTTCTTC
CATSDFVRGNEREQFF
>TRBV29-1|TRBJ2-2|.|.
TGCAGCGTTGGGGAATTGGGCACCGGGGAGCTGTTTTTT
CSVGELGTGELFF
>TRBV10-3|TRBJ1-6|.|TRBD1
TGTGCCATCAGTGACAGGGGGCATAATAATTCACCCCTCCACTTT
CAISDRGHNNSPLHF
>TRBV7-2|TRBJ2-3|few|.
TGTGCCAGCAGCTTTTTTTCCCCAGGCACAGATACGCAGTATTTT
CASSFFSPGTDTQYF
>TRBV15|TRBJ2-1|.|TRBD1
TGTGCCACCAGCGTACAGGGGGCTTCCTACAATGAGCAGTTCTTC
CATSVQGASYNEQFF
>TRBV10-1|TRBJ1-6|.|.
TGCGCCAGCAGGAGACAGCAAGACTATAATTCACCCCTCCACTTT
CASRRQQDYNSPLHF
>TRBV28|TRBJ2-7|.|TRBD1
TGTGCCAGCAGTTTATGGAAGGACAGGGTGGGCTACGAGCAGTACTTC
CASSLWKDRVGYEQYF